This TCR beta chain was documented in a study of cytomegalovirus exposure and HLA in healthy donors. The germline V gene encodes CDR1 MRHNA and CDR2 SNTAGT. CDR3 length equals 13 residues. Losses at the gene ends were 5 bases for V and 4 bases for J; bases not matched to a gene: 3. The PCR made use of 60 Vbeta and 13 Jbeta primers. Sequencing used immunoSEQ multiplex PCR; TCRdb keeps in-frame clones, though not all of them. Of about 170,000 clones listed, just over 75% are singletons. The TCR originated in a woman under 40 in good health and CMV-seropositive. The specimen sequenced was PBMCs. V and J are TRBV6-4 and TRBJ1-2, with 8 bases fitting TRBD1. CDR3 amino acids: CASSPTGGYGYTF. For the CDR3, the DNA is TGTGCCAGCAGTCCCACAGGGGGCTATGGCTACACCTTC.